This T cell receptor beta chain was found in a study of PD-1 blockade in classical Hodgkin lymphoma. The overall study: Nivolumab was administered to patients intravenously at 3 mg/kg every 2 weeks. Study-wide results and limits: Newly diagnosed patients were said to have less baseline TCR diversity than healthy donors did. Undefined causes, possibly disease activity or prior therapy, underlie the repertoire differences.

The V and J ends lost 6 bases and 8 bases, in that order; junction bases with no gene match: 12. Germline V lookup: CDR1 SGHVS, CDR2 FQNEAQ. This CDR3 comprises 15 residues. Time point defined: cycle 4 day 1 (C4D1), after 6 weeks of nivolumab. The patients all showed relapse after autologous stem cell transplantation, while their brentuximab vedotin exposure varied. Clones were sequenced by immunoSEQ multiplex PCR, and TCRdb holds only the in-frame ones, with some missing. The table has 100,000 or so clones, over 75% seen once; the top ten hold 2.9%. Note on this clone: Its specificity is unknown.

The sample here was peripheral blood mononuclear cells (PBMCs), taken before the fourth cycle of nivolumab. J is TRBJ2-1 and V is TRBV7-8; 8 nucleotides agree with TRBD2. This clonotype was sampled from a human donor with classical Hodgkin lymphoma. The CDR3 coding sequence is TGTGCCAGCAGGCGTATAGCGGGGAATATCGATGAGCAGTTCTTC. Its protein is CASRRIAGNIDEQFF.